The entry that follows covers one T cell receptor beta chain sequence. The target antigen is unknown. The identical CDR3 is also encoded by other nucleotide sequences in the sample. This specimen belongs to a study of a mutant IDH1 vaccine in newly diagnosed glioma. V was trimmed by 3 bases and J by 0 bases, leaving 5 bases between them. The CDR3 runs 13 residues. Germline V gene data show CDR1 as LNHDA and CDR2 as SQIVND (reference sequence). TCRdb keeps only in-frame clones here, not all; method: immunoSEQ multiplex PCR. The table lists some 34,000 clones, 80% to 95% of them singletons. Time point reported: week 47, end of study. Doses consisted of 300 ug of mutant IDH1 20-mer peptide each, paired with topical imiquimod.

This clonotype was sampled from a woman between 40 and 50 years old with glioma. Material: PBMCs, obtained from a glioma patient whose treatment included an IDH1 peptide vaccine. J is TRBJ1-1 and V is TRBV19; D is unresolved. The CDR3: CASSISMNTEAFF. CDR3 in DNA: TGTGCCAGTAGTATCTCAATGAACACTGAAGCTTTCTTT.